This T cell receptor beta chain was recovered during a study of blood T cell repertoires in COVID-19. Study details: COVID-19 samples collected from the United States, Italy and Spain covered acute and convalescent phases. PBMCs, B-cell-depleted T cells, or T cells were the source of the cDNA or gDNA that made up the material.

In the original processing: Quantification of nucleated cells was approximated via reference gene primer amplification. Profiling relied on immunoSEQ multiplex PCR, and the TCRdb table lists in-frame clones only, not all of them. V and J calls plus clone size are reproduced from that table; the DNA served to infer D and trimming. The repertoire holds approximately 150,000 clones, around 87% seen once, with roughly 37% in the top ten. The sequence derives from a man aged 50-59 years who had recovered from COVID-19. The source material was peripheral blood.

This CDR3 reads CASSQDRLAGSYEQYF. The CDR3, as DNA: TGCGCCAGCAGCCAAGATCGTCTAGCGGGGTCCTACGAGCAGTACTTC. The chain recombines TRBV4-3 with TRBJ2-7, with 9 bases that match TRBD2. CDR3 length: 16 amino acids. CDR1 LGHNA and CDR2 YSLEER come from the germline V gene. Germline trimming cut 0 bases from V and 1 base from J; bases unmatched to any gene: 4.